The rows below give T cell receptor beta chains drawn from one sample of a study of cytomegalovirus exposure and HLA in healthy donors. Data came from immunoSEQ multiplex PCR; TCRdb stores just in-frame clones and leaves some out. The sample includes roughly 170,000 clones, roughly 80% of them seen just once. Sequencing was performed on PBMCs. The receptors derive from a woman aged 45-60 years in good health and CMV-seropositive. CDR3s include the opening cysteine and the closing phenylalanine or tryptophan. D genes are given only for firm matches. Size tells how often a clone was seen (once, few, many) or the class of an expanded clone, and some rows leave it out.

j_call clone_size v_call d_call cdr3_nt cdr3_aa
TRBJ1-5 - TRBV18 - TGTGCCAGCTCATCGACAGCAACTGATCAGCCCCAGCATTTT CASSSTATDQPQHF
TRBJ2-1 - TRBV6-4 TRBD1 TGTGCCAGCAGTGTAGAAGGACAGGGGATTAATGAGCAGTTCTTC CASSVEGQGINEQFF
TRBJ1-2 few TRBV27 - TGTGCCAGCAGTTCCCAGGGATATGGCTACACCTTC CASSSQGYGYTF
TRBJ2-1 - TRBV4-2 - TGTGCCAGCAGCCAAGCTGCAAGAGGTCCACAAGATGAGCAGTTCTTC CASSQAARGPQDEQFF
TRBJ1-6 once TRBV5-1 - TGCGCCAGCAACGATGGAGGGAATTCACCCCTCCACTTT CASNDGGNSPLHF
TRBJ2-2 few TRBV5-1 - TGCGCCAGCAGCCGACCAAGGCTTACGGGTAGCGGGGAGCTGTTTTTT CASSRPRLTGSGELFF
TRBJ2-1 once TRBV27 TRBD2 TGTGCCAGCAGTCCCGGGACTAGCACCTACAATGAGCAGTTCTTC CASSPGTSTYNEQFF
TRBJ2-3 - TRBV5-1 TRBD2 TGCGCCAGCAGCTTGGGACTAGCGGGGGCAGATACGCAGTATTTT CASSLGLAGADTQYF
TRBJ1-6 - TRBV7-8 TRBD1 TGTGCCAGCAGCTTACTGACAGGGTGGGATTCACCCCTCCACTTT CASSLLTGWDSPLHF
TRBJ2-2 - TRBV6-6 TRBD1 TGTGCCAGCAGCTCACGGACAGGGAGTGGCACCGGGGAGCTGTTTTTT CASSSRTGSGTGELFF
TRBJ1-3 - TRBV7-8 - TGTGCCAGCAGCTTGGTAAACAGTAGAAACACCATATATTTT CASSLVNSRNTIYF
TRBJ2-4 - TRBV6-1 - TGTGCCAGCAGTGACCGGACAGTCTTTGTCGCGTCCAAAAACATTCAGTACTTC CASSDRTVFVASKNIQYF
TRBJ2-7 - TRBV9 - TGTGCCAGCAGCGTAGAAGACAGGAAAGCCTACGAGCAGTACTTC CASSVEDRKAYEQYF
TRBJ1-4 once TRBV5-4 - TGTGCCAGCAGCCCGGGACTCCGGGAAAAACTGTTTTTT CASSPGLREKLFF
TRBJ2-5 - TRBV10-1 - TGCGCCAGCAGTGATTCAGGGTTAGGAGAGACCCAGTACTTC CASSDSGLGETQYF
TRBJ1-5 - TRBV19 - TGTGCCAGTAGCCCGACTGCGACCAGGGATCAGCCCCAGCATTTT CASSPTATRDQPQHF
TRBJ1-2 - TRBV18 - TGTGCCAGCTCACCAGTAGAGGGGGACTATGGCTACACCTTC CASSPVEGDYGYTF
TRBJ1-1 - TRBV30 TRBD1 TGTGCCTGGACCCAGGGGGACACTGAAGCTTTCTTT CAWTQGDTEAFF
TRBJ2-3 - TRBV13 TRBD2 TGTGCCAGCAGCTTAGAGGCTAGCGGGGGTCCAACAGATACGCAGTATTTT CASSLEASGGPTDTQYF
TRBJ1-3 - TRBV6-6 TRBD1 TGTGCCAGCAGTTCGACAGGGGGAAGTTCTGGAAACACCATATATTTT CASSSTGGSSGNTIYF
TRBJ2-5 - TRBV6-5 TRBD1 TGTGCCAGCAGTTACCTACAGGGGGCGAGGGAGACCCAGTACTTC CASSYLQGARETQYF
TRBJ2-3 - TRBV27 - TGTGCCAGCAGTGCCTACCAGGGCACAGATACGCAGTATTTT CASSAYQGTDTQYF
TRBJ2-7 - TRBV14 - TGTGCCAGCAGCCCGAACAGGGCAACCTACGAGCAGTACTTC CASSPNRATYEQYF
TRBJ2-5 - TRBV2 TRBD1 TGTGCCAGCACCGAAGGCAGACAGGGAAGGCACCAAGAGACCCAGTACTTC CASTEGRQGRHQETQYF
TRBJ2-5 - TRBV7-9 - TGTGCCAGCAGCGAACAAACCGAGACCCAGTACTTC CASSEQTETQYF
TRBJ1-1 few TRBV6-6 - TGTGCCAGCAGTTACTCGGCGACAGGCTTTAACACTGAAGCTTTCTTT CASSYSATGFNTEAFF
TRBJ1-2 - TRBV12-5 TRBD1 TGTGCTAGTGGTCCGGGACAGGGCTATGGCTACACCTTC CASGPGQGYGYTF
TRBJ2-7 - TRBV23-1 - TGCGCCAGTGATACTGGTTGCTACGAGCAGTACTTC CASDTGCYEQYF
TRBJ2-7 few TRBV5-1 - TGCGCCAGCAGCTTGGGAGGACCGACTATTATCTACGAGCAGTACTTC CASSLGGPTIIYEQYF
TRBJ1-6 - TRBV19 TRBD1 TGTGCCAGTAGAGAAAGACAGGGAGGAAATTCACCCCTCCACTTT CASRERQGGNSPLHF
TRBJ1-2 few TRBV5-4 - TGTGCCAGCAGCTTGGATCTGGGGGCTGACTATGGCTACACCTTC CASSLDLGADYGYTF
TRBJ1-2 - TRBV7-6 TRBD1 TGTGCCAGCAGCCCCGGGACAGGGGGTAACTATGGCTACACCTTC CASSPGTGGNYGYTF
TRBJ1-2 - TRBV2 - TGTGCCATCCAGAGGGGGGGGAACTATGGCTACACCTTC CAIQRGGNYGYTF
TRBJ2-7 - TRBV30 - TGTGCCTGGGGGACTTACTACGAGCAGTACTTC CAWGTYYEQYF
TRBJ1-1 - TRBV7-9 - TGTGCCAGCAGCTTAGCGGAGGGACCAAACACTGAAGCTTTCTTT CASSLAEGPNTEAFF
TRBJ1-5 - TRBV2 TRBD1 TGTGCCAGCAGGACAGGGGGCGGGGGTCAGCCCCAGCATTTT CASRTGGGGQPQHF
TRBJ2-1 - TRBV4-1 - TGCGCCAGCAGCCAAGGCGGAAGGAGGGGAGAGCAGTTCTTC CASSQGGRRGEQFF
TRBJ2-1 few TRBV9 - TGTGCCAGCAGCGTACTGAGCGGGCGGGATGAGCAGTTCTTC CASSVLSGRDEQFF
TRBJ2-2 - TRBV5-1 TRBD2 TGCGCCAGCAGTCTTAGCGGGGGGAACACCGGGGAGCTGTTTTTT CASSLSGGNTGELFF
TRBJ1-1 - TRBV7-9 - TGTGCCAGCAGCTTTAGTAATGAAGCTTTCTTT CASSFSNEAFF
TRBJ1-1 - TRBV15 - TGTGCCACCAGCAGAGATCTATCGGGGGGGAACACTGAAGCTTTCTTT CATSRDLSGGNTEAFF
TRBJ2-2 - TRBV5-6 TRBD1 TGTGCCAGCAGCCATACCGGGACAGGGGCTGTGTCCGGGGAGCTGTTTTTT CASSHTGTGAVSGELFF
TRBJ2-5 - TRBV5-1 TRBD1 TGCGCCAGCAGCTCTGGGACAGGGGGAATCAGAGAGACCCAGTACTTC CASSSGTGGIRETQYF